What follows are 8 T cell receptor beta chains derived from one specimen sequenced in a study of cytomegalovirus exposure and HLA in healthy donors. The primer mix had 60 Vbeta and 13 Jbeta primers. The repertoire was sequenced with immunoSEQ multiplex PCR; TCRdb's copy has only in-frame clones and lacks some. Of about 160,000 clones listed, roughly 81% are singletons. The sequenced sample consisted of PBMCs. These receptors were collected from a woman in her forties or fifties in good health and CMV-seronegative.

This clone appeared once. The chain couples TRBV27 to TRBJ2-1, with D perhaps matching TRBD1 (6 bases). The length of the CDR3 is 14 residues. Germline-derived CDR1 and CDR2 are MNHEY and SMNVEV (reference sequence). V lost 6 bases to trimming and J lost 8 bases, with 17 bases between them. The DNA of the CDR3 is TGTGCCAGCAGCCGCCGGGACATTTACGATGAGCAGTTCTTC. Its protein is CASSRRDIYDEQFF.

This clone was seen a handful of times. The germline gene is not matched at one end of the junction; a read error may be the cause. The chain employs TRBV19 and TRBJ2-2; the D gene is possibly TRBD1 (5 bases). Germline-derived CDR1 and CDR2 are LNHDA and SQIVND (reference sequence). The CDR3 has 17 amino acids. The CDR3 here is CASTIGRARSNTGELFF. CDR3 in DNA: TGTGCCAGTACTATAGGCAGGGCTCGGTCGAACACCGGGGAGCTGTTTTTT.

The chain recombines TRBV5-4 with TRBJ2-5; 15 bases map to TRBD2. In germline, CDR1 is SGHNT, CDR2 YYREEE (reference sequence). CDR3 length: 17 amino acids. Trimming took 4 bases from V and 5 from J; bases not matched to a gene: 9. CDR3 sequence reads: CASSTRTSGGAVETQYF. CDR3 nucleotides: TGTGCCAGCAGCACAAGGACTAGCGGGGGGGCCGTGGAGACCCAGTACTTC.

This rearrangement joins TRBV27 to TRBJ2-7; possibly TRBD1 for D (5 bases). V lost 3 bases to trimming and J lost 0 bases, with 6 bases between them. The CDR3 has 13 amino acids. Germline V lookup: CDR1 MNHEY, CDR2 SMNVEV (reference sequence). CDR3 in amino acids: CASSFRDSYEQYF. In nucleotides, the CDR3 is TGTGCCAGCAGTTTCAGGGACTCCTACGAGCAGTACTTC.

The CDR3 coding sequence is TGTGCCAGCAGGTATGGTGGAGGGCACTATGGCTACACCTTC. Its translation is CASRYGGGHYGYTF. This chain joins TRBV19 and TRBJ1-2; D is unresolved. Trimming took off 9 bases at V and 3 bases at J, with 17 bases between the two ends. The CDR3 consists of 14 residues. CDR1 is LNHDA and CDR2 is SQIVND in the germline V gene (reference sequence).

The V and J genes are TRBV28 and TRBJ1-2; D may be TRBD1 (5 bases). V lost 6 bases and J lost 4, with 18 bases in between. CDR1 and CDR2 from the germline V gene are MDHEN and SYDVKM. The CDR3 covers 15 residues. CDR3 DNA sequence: TGTGCCAGCAGGGATATCGGGGAGGGACGCTATGGCTACACCTTC. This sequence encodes CASRDIGEGRYGYTF.

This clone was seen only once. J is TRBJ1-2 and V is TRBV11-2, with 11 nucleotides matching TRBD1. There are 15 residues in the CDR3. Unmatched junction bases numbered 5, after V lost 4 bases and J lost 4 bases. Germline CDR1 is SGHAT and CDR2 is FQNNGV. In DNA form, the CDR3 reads TGTGCCAGCAGCTCCGGGACAGGGGGTCTCTATGGCTACACCTTC. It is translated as CASSSGTGGLYGYTF.

CDR3 residues: CASSLKGTDTQYF. For the CDR3, the DNA is TGTGCCAGCAGTTTAAAGGGGACAGATACGCAGTATTTT. The chain has TRBV28 and TRBJ2-3; possible D gene TRBD1, 5 bases. Trimming stripped 2 bases from V and 3 bases from J, with 6 bases between. CDR3 length: 13 residues. Germline assignment: CDR1 MDHEN and CDR2 SYDVKM.